The clone carrying this TCR beta chain has just a few counts. The CDR3 spans 14 residues. Trimming cost V 2 bases and J 4 bases; bases outside gene matches: 2. Per the germline V gene, CDR1 is SGHDN and CDR2 is FVKESK. The data derive from a study of T-cell memory formation after mild COVID-19. TCRdb reanalysed the 5' RACE reads using MiXCR and keeps one entry per CDR3 protein. The profile shows around 140,000 distinct CDR3 sequences, about 5.5% of them singletons. The chain combines TRBV14 with TRBJ2-1, with TRBD2 identical over 7 bases. The specimen was PBMCs or a T cell subset sorted from them (not recorded which). The receptor was derived from an adult woman who had mild COVID-19 (a few samples of this study predate the infection). Cell type and time point are not known. The CDR3 bases are TGTGCCAGCAGCCAACCGGGAGGATACAATGAGCAGTTCTTC. It specifies CASSQPGGYNEQFF.